Listed below are T cell receptor beta chains from one sample, sequenced in a study of blood T cell repertoires in COVID-19. Sequencing was performed with immunoSEQ multiplex PCR; in TCRdb, only in-frame clones are kept and a portion is missing. The sample lists about 220,000 clones, approximately 82% seen once, with less than 4% in the top ten. Input material: peripheral blood. The receptors stem from a woman older than 75 with acute or convalescent COVID-19. The CDR3 runs from the conserved cysteine through the conserved F or W. Fields, in order: J gene, D gene, V gene, clone size, CDR3 protein, CDR3 DNA. D genes are given only for firm matches. Clone size, where shown, is once, few, many, or a class for clones that have expanded.

TRBJ1-5	.	TRBV7-9	.	CASSFGLGNQPQHF	TGTGCCAGCAGCTTCGGTTTAGGCAATCAGCCCCAGCATTTT
TRBJ2-7	.	TRBV12-2	once	CASRRRWTGRHEQYF	TGTGCAAGTCGTCGAAGATGGACAGGGCGCCACGAGCAGTACTTC
TRBJ1-1	.	TRBV7-9	.	CASSFDTEAFF	TGTGCCAGCAGCTTCGACACTGAAGCTTTCTTT
TRBJ1-2	.	TRBV4-3	.	CASSQGTRLFYGYTF	TGCGCCAGCAGCCAAGGTACGAGACTGTTCTATGGCTACACCTTC
TRBJ2-2	.	TRBV6-5	.	CASRPTRAGELFF	TGTGCCAGCAGACCAACTAGGGCCGGGGAGCTGTTTTTT
TRBJ1-6	TRBD1	TRBV5-1	.	CASSLVPGGINYNSPLHF	TGCGCCAGCAGCTTGGTGCCAGGGGGCATTAACTATAATTCACCCCTCCACTTT
TRBJ1-2	TRBD1	TRBV10-3	.	CAATGDSYGYTF	TGTGCCGCTACAGGGGACTCCTATGGCTACACCTTC
TRBJ1-5	.	TRBV3-1/TRBV3-2	.	CASSQMGQPQHF	TGTGCCAGCAGCCAAATGGGCCAGCCCCAGCATTTT
TRBJ1-2	.	TRBV5-1	once	CASSSDPGANYGYTF	TGCGCCAGCAGCTCTGACCCCGGGGCTAACTATGGCTACACCTTC
TRBJ2-5	.	TRBV3-1/TRBV3-2	few	CASSQGRTSKETQYF	TGTGCCAGCAGCCAAGGGAGAACAAGTAAAGAGACCCAGTACTTC
TRBJ1-1	.	TRBV6-5	.	CASGKTGHTEAFF	TGTGCCAGCGGGAAGACAGGTCACACTGAAGCTTTCTTT
TRBJ1-4	.	TRBV18	.	CASSPRVDVAGEKLFF	TGTGCCAGCTCACCGCGCGTTGATGTCGCAGGTGAAAAACTGTTTTTT
TRBJ2-3	TRBD2	TRBV7-3	.	CASSSTSAGTDTQYF	TGTGCCAGCAGCTCTACTAGCGCGGGCACAGATACGCAGTATTTT
TRBJ1-2	TRBD1	TRBV5-4	.	CASSSGTGIDSGYTF	TGTGCCAGCAGCTCCGGGACAGGGATAGACTCTGGCTACACCTTC
TRBJ1-3	.	TRBV3-1/TRBV3-2	.	CASSQDYRGGGNTIYF	TGTGCCAGCAGCCAAGATTATCGGGGGGGTGGAAACACCATATATTTT
TRBJ2-7	.	TRBV29-1	.	CSVRGRANYEQYF	TGCAGCGTGAGGGGGAGGGCAAACTACGAGCAGTACTTC
TRBJ1-1	TRBD1	TRBV30	.	CAWSGDRGENTEAFF	TGTGCCTGGAGTGGAGACAGGGGGGAGAACACTGAAGCTTTCTTT
TRBJ1-2	.	TRBV5-1	.	CASSLGAFQGYTF	TGCGCCAGCAGCTTGGGGGCCTTCCAAGGCTACACCTTC
TRBJ1-1	.	TRBV12-3/TRBV12-4	.	CASSLGTTTEAFF	TGTGCCAGCAGTTTAGGGACAACCACTGAAGCTTTCTTT
TRBJ1-5	.	TRBV12-3/TRBV12-4	.	CASSFRDNQPQHF	TGTGCCAGCAGTTTCCGGGATAATCAGCCCCAGCATTTT
TRBJ1-5	.	TRBV18	.	CASSPSPSNQPQHF	TGTGCCAGCTCACCCTCCCCTAGCAATCAGCCCCAGCATTTT
TRBJ1-1	TRBD1	TRBV19	once	CATRTGALNTEAFF	TGTGCCACCCGGACAGGCGCCTTGAACACTGAAGCTTTCTTT
TRBJ2-2	TRBD1	TRBV5-1	.	CASSLLTGRTGELFF	TGCGCCAGCAGCCTTTTGACAGGGCGCACCGGGGAGCTGTTTTTT
TRBJ1-1	TRBD1	TRBV27	.	CASRPNRDRAFNTEAFF	TGTGCCAGCAGACCTAACCGGGACAGGGCCTTTAACACTGAAGCTTTCTTT
TRBJ2-1	.	TRBV6-5	.	CASSYSAVQAYNEQFF	TGTGCCAGCAGTTACTCGGCAGTCCAAGCCTACAATGAGCAGTTCTTC
TRBJ1-5	.	TRBV12-3/TRBV12-4	.	CASSPGQNQPQHF	TGTGCCAGCAGTCCAGGACAGAATCAGCCCCAGCATTTT
TRBJ2-1	.	TRBV7-6	.	CASSPQSKGRSSYNEQFF	TGTGCCAGCAGCCCCCAATCCAAGGGGCGGAGCTCCTACAATGAGCAGTTCTTC
TRBJ2-3	.	TRBV4-2	.	CASSPNRLVVTADTQYF	TGTGCCAGCAGCCCGAACAGACTAGTGGTGACTGCAGATACGCAGTATTTT
TRBJ2-3	.	TRBV19	.	CASHRGDTQYF	TGTGCCAGCCACCGCGGGGATACGCAGTATTTT
TRBJ1-2	TRBD1	TRBV19	.	CASSRLSGQDLTNYGYTF	TGTGCCAGTAGCAGGCTATCAGGACAGGACCTAACTAACTATGGCTACACCTTC
TRBJ1-6	.	TRBV28	.	CASRERDTVLTLHF	TGTGCCAGCAGAGAAAGGGACACCGTGTTAACCCTCCACTTT
TRBJ2-5	.	TRBV19	.	CASRSRETQYF	TGTGCCAGTAGGAGTCGGGAGACCCAGTACTTC
TRBJ2-7	TRBD2	TRBV5-1	.	CASSSVAGLTNSEQYF	TGCGCCAGCAGCTCCGTGGCGGGACTAACTAATTCCGAGCAGTACTTC
TRBJ2-2	TRBD1	TRBV11-2	.	CASSTDRINTGELFF	TGTGCCAGCAGCACGGACAGGATTAACACCGGGGAGCTGTTTTTT
TRBJ2-1	.	TRBV7-6	.	CASSLALTGNNEQFF	TGTGCCAGCAGCTTAGCGCTTACAGGGAACAATGAGCAGTTCTTC
TRBJ1-5	TRBD1	TRBV18	once	CASSPPGTGGSYQPQHF	TGTGCCAGCTCACCACCGGGGACAGGGGGATCCTATCAGCCCCAGCATTTT
TRBJ2-1	TRBD2	TRBV3-1/TRBV3-2	few	CASSQRGGRNEQFF	TGTGCCAGCAGCCAGCGGGGCGGGAGGAATGAGCAGTTCTTC
TRBJ2-2	TRBD1	TRBV4-2	.	CASSQQQGLDTGELFF	TGTGCCAGCAGCCAGCAACAGGGGCTCGACACCGGGGAGCTGTTTTTT